The source of this T cell receptor beta chain is a study of T cell changes during pregnancy in multiple sclerosis. The repertoire was sequenced with immunoSEQ multiplex PCR; TCRdb's copy has only in-frame clones and lacks some. The sample shows about 75,000 clones, 94% of them seen only once. The V gene's germline CDR1 is SGHRS and CDR2 YFSETQ. Trimming pared 3 bases from V and 6 bases from J, leaving 11 bases between. The CDR3 runs 13 residues. This sequence originates from a female donor with multiple sclerosis, enrolled in a pregnancy study. The input for sequencing was CD4+ T cells from peripheral blood mononuclear cells, taken after pregnancy. V usage is TRBV5-1 and J usage is TRBJ2-3; no reliable D call. In DNA form, the CDR3 reads TGCGCCAGCAGCTCGTCAATAGTTGATACGCAGTATTTT. Its translation is CASSSSIVDTQYF.